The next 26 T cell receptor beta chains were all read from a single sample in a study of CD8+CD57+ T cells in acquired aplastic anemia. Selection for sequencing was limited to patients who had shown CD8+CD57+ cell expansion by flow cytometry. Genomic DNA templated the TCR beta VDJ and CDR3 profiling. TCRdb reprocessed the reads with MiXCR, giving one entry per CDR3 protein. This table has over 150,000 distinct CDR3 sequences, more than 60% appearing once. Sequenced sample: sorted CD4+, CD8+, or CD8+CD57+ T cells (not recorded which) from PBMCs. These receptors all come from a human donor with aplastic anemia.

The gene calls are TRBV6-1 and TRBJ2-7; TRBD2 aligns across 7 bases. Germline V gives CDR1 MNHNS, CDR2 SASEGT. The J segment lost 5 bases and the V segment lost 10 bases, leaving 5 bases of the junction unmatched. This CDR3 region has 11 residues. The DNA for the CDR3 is TGTGCCATCAGACTAGCTAACGAGCAGTACTTC. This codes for CAIRLANEQYF.

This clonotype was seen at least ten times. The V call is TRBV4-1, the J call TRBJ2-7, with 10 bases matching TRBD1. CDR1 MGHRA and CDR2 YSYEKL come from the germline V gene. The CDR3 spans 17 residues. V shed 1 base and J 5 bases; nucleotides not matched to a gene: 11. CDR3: CASSQVFPGTGVDEQYF. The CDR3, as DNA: TGCGCCAGCAGCCAAGTCTTTCCCGGGACAGGGGTTGACGAGCAGTACTTC.

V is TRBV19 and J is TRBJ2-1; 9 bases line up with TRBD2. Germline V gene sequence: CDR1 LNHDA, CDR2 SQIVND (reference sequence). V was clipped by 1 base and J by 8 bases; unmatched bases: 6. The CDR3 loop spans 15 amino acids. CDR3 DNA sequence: TGTGCCAGTAGTATAGGTGGGACTAGCATTCATGAGCAGTTCTTC. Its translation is CASSIGGTSIHEQFF.

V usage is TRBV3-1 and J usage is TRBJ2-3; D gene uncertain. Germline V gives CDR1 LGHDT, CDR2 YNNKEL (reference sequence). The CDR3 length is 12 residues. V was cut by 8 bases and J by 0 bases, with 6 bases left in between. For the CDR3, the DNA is TGTGCCAGCGCTGATAGCACAGATACGCAGTATTTT. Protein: CASADSTDTQYF.

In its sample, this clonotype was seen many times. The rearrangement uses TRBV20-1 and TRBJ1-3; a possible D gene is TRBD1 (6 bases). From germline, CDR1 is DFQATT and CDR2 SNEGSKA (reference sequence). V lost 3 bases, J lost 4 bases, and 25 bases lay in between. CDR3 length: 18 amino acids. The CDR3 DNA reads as TGCAGTGCTAGGGCCTTAGGGACAAGAGAAGCCCGAGGAAACACCATATATTTT. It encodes CSARALGTREARGNTIYF.

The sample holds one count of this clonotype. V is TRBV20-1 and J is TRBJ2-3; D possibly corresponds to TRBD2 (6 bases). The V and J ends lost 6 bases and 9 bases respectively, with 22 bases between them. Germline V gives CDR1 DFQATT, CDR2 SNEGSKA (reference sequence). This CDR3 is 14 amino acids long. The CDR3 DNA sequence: TGCAGTGCCGCCAGTGATCTACGCGGGGTAACGCAGTATTTT. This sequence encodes CSAASDLRGVTQYF.

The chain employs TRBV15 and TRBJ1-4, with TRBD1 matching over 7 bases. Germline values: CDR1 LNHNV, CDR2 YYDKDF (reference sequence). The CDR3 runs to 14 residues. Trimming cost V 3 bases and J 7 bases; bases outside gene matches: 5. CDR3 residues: CATSRGQLAEKLFF. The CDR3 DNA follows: TGTGCCACCAGCAGGGGACAGCTTGCTGAAAAACTGTTTTTT.

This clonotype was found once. The CDR3 region is CATSDSRTGSNTEAFF. In nucleotides, the CDR3 is TGTGCCACCAGTGATTCCCGGACAGGGAGTAACACTGAAGCTTTCTTT. The chain couples TRBV24-1 to TRBJ1-1; 8 nucleotides line up with TRBD1. CDR3 length: 16 amino acids. Germline loops: CDR1 KGHDR, CDR2 SFDVKD. V was clipped by 2 bases and J by 2 bases; unmatched bases: 6.

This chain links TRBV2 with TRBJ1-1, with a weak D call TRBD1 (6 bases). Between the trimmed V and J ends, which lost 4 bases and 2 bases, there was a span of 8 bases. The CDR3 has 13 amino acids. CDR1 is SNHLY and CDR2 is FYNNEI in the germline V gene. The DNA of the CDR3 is TGTGCCAGCAGTGTACAGGGAAACACTGAAGCTTTCTTT. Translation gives CASSVQGNTEAFF.

CDR3 coding DNA: TGTGCCAGTAGTGCGAGGGGGATCGGGACTTACGAGCAGTACTTC. As protein: CASSARGIGTYEQYF. V gene TRBV19 combines with J gene TRBJ2-7, with D perhaps being TRBD1 or TRBD2 (6 bases each). Trimming cost V 5 bases and J 4 bases, with 18 bases left between them. The CDR3 is 15 amino acids. Looked up from germline, CDR1 is LNHDA and CDR2 is SQIVND (reference sequence). Variable domain in full (rest from reference TRBV19 and TRBJ2-7): DGGITQSPKYLFRKEGQNVTLSCEQNLNHDAMYWYRQDPGQGLRLIYYSQIVNDFQKGDIAEGYSVSREKKESFPLTVTSAQKNPTAFYLCASSARGIGTYEQYFGPGTRLTVT.

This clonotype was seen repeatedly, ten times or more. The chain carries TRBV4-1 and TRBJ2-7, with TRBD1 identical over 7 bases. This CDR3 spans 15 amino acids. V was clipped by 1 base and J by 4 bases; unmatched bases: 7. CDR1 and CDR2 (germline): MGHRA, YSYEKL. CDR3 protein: CASSQAGTEFYEQYF. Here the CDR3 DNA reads TGCGCCAGCAGCCAAGCCGGGACAGAATTTTACGAGCAGTACTTC.

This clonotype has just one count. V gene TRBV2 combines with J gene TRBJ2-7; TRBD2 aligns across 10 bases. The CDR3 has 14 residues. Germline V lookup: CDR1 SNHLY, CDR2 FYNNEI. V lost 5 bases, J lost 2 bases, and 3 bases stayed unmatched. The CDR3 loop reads CASSWTSGAYEQYF. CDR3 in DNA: TGTGCCAGCAGTTGGACTAGCGGAGCCTACGAGCAGTACTTC.

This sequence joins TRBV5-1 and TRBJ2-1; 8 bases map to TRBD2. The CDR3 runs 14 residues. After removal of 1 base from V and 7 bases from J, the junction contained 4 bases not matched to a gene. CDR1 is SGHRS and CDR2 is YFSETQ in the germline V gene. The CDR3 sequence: CASSLKLAANEQFF. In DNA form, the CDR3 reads TGCGCCAGCAGCTTGAAACTAGCGGCTAATGAGCAGTTCTTC.

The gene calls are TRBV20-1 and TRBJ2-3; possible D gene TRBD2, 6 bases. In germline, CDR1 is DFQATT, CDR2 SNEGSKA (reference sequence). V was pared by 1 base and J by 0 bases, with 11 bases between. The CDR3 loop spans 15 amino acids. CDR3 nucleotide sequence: TGCAGTGCTAGAGTCCCCGGGGGTAGCACAGATACGCAGTATTTT. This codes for CSARVPGGSTDTQYF.

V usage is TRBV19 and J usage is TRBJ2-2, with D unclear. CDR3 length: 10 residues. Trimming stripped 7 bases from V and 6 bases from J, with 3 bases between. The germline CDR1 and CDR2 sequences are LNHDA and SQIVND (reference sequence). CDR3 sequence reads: CASMPGELFF. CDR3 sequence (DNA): TGTGCCAGTATGCCCGGGGAGCTGTTTTTT.

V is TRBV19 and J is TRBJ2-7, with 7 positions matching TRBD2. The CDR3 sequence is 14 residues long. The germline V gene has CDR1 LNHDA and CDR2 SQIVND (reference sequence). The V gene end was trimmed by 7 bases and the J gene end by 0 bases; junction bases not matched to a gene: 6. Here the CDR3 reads CASMASGASYEQYF. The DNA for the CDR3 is TGTGCCAGTATGGCTAGCGGAGCCTCCTACGAGCAGTACTTC.

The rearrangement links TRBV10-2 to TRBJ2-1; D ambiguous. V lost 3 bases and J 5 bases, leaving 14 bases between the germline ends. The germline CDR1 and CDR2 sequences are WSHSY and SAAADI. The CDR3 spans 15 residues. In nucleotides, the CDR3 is TGCGCCAGCAGTGACATACTCGACGGAAACAATGAGCAGTTCTTC. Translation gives CASSDILDGNNEQFF.

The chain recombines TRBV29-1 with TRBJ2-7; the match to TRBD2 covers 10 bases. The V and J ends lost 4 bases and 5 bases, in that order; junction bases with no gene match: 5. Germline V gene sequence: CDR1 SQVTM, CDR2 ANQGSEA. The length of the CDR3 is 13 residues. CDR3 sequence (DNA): TGCAGCGTTGGGGGACTAGCGAGGGACGAGCAGTACTTC. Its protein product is CSVGGLARDEQYF.

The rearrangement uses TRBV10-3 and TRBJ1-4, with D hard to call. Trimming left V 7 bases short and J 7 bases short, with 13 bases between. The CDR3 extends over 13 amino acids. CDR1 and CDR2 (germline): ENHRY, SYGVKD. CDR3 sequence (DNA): TGTGCCATCACCCCGAAGTCAGGTGAAAAACTGTTTTTT. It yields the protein CAITPKSGEKLFF.

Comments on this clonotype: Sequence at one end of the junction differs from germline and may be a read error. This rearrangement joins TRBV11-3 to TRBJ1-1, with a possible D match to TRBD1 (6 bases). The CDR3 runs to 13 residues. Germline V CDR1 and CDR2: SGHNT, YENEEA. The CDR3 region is CASSLGTNTEASF. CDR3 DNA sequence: TGCGCCAGCAGCTTAGGGACAAACACTGAAGCTTCCTTT. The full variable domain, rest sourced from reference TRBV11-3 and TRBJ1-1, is EAGVVQSPRYKIIEKKQPVAFWCNPISGHNTLYWYLQNLGQGPELLIRYENEEAVDDSQLPKDRFSAERLKGVDSTLKIQPAELGDSAVYLCASSLGTNTEASFGQGTRLTVV.

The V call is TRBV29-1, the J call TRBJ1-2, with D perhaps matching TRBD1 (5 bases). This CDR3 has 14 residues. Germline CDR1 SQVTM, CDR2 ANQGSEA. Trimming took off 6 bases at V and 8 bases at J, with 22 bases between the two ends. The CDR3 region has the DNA TGCAGCGTCAACTTCCCAGGGAAAGGCGACGGCTACACCTTC. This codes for CSVNFPGKGDGYTF.

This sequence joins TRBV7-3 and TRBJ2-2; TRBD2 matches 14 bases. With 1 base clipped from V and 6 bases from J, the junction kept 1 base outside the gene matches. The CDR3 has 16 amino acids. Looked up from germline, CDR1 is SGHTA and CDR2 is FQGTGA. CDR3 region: CASSLMTSGGAGELFF. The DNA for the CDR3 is TGTGCCAGCAGCTTAATGACTAGCGGGGGGGCCGGGGAGCTGTTTTTT. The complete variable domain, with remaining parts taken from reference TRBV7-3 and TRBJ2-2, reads GAGVSQTPSNKVTEKGKYVELRCDPISGHTALYWYRQSLGQGPEFLIYFQGTGAADDSGLPNDRFFAVRPEGSVSTLKIQRTERGDSAVYLCASSLMTSGGAGELFFGEGSRLTVL.

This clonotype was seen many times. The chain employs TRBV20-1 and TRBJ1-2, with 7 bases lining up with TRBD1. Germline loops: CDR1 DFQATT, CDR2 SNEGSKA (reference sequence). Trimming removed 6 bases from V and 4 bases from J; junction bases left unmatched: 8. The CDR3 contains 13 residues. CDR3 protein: CSADTGASYGYTF. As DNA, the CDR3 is TGCAGTGCGGACACAGGGGCGAGCTATGGCTACACCTTC.

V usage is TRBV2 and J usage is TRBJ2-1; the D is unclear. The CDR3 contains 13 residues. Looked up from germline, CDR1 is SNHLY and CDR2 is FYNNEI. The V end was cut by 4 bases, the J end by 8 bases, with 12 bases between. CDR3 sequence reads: CASSVAPGDEQFF. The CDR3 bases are TGTGCCAGCAGTGTAGCCCCCGGCGATGAGCAGTTCTTC. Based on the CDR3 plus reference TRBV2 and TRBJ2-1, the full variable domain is EPEVTQTPSHQVTQMGQEVILRCVPISNHLYFYWYRQILGQKVEFLVSFYNNEISEKSEIFDDQFSVERPDGSNFTLKIRSTKLEDSAMYFCASSVAPGDEQFFGPGTRLTVL.

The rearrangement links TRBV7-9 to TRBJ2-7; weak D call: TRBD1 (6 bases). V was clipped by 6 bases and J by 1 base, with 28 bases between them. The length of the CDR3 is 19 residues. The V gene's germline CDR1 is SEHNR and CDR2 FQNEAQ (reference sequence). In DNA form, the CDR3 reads TGTGCCAGCAGGGACCTGAGGACAGATAGAAAAGTTTCGTCCTACGAGCAGTACTTC. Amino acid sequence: CASRDLRTDRKVSSYEQYF.

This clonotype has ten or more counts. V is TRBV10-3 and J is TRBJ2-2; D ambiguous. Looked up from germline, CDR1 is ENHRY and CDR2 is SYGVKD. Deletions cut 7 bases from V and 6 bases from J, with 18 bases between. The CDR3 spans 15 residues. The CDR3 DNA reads TGTGCCATCATGGACCCCTTAAGGGTGGCCGGGGAGCTGTTTTTT. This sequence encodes CAIMDPLRVAGELFF.